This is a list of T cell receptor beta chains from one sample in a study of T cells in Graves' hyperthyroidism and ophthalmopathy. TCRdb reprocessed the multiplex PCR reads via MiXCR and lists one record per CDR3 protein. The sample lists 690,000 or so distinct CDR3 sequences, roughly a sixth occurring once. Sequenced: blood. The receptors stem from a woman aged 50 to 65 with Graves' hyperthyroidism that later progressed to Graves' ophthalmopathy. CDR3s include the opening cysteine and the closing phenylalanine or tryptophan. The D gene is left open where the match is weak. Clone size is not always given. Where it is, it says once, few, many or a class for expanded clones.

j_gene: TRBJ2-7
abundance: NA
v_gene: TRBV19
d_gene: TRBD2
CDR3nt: TGTGCCAGTAGCACGCCGGGACTAGCGCTCGAGCAGTACTTC
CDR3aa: CASSTPGLALEQYF

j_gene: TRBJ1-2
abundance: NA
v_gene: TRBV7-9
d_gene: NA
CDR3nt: TGTGCCAGCACCCCAGAGGGAGGATCCTATGGCTACACCTTC
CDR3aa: CASTPEGGSYGYTF

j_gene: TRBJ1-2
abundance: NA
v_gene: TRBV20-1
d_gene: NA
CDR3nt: TGCAGTGCTAGAGATCGAGGGGATGGGGTCTATGGCTACACCTTC
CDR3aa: CSARDRGDGVYGYTF

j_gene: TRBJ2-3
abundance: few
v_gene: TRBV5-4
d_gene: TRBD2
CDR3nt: TGTGCCAGCAGCTTGACTAGCGGACACACAGATACGCAGTATTTT
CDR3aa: CASSLTSGHTDTQYF

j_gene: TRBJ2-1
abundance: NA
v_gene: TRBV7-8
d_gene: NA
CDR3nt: TGTGCCAGCAGCTTAGCGTTCGGCCGGGGTTCCTACAATGAGCAGTTCTTC
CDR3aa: CASSLAFGRGSYNEQFF

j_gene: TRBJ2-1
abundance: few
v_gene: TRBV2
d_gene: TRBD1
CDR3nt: TGTGCCAGCAGTACTCGGACAGGGCCGTACTATGAGCAGTTCTTC
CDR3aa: CASSTRTGPYYEQFF

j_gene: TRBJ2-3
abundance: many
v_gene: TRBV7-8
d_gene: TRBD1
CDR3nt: TGTGCCAGCAGCTCGACAGGGGAGAACACAGATACGCAGTATTTT
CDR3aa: CASSSTGENTDTQYF

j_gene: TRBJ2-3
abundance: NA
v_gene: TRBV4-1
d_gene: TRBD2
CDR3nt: TGCGCCAGCAGCCACCAGTCGCGGACTAGCGGGAGCACAGATACGCAGTATTTT
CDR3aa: CASSHQSRTSGSTDTQYF

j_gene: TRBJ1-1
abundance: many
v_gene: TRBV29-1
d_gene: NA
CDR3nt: TGCAGCGTTGTTCAGGGGACGAACACTGAAGCTTTCTTT
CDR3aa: CSVVQGTNTEAFF

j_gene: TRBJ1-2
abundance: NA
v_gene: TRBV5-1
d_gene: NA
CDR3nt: TGCGCCAGCAGCTACACGACAGATAACTATGGCTACACCTTC
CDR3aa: CASSYTTDNYGYTF

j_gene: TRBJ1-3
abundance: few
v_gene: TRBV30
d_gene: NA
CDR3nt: TGTGCCCTAGGGGCAGGAAACACCATATATTTT
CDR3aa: CALGAGNTIYF

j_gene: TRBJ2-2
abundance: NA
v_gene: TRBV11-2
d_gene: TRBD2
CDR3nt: TGTGCCAGCAACGTCCGACTAGCGGGGGACACCGGGGAGCTGTTTTTT
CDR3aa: CASNVRLAGDTGELFF

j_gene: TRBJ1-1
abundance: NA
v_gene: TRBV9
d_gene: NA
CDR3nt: TGTGCCAGCAGCGGGGCATTCACACAAGGGTCGGTTGAAGCTTTCTTT
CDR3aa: CASSGAFTQGSVEAFF

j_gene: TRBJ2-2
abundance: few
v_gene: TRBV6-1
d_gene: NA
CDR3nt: TGTGCCAGCAACCTCGGGGCGAACACCGGGGAGCTGTTTTTT
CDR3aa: CASNLGANTGELFF

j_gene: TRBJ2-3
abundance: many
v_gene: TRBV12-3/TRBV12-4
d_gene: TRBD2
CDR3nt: TGTGCCAGCAGTTTTGGGCTAGCGGGGGGGGATACGCAGTATTTT
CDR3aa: CASSFGLAGGDTQYF

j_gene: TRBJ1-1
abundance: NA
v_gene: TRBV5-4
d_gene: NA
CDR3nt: TGTGCCAGCAGCTTGATCCAGGACCCTGAAGCTTTCTTT
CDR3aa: CASSLIQDPEAFF

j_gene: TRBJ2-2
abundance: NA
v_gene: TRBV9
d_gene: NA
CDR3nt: TGTGCCAGCAGCGTAGCAGGGGAGCTGTTTTTT
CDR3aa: CASSVAGELFF

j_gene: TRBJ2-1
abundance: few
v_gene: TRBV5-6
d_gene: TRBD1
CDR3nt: TGTGCCAGCGGGCCCGGGACAGGAGCAAACAATGAGCAGTTCTTC
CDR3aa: CASGPGTGANNEQFF

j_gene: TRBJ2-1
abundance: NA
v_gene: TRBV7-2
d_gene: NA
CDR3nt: TGTGCCAGCAGGGGTGAGGCGGTGATGAGGGAAAACAATGAGCAGTTCTTC
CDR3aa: CASRGEAVMRENNEQFF

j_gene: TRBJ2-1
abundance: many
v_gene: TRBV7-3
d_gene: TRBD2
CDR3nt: TGTGCCAGCAGCCCAACGGGGGGGGCAACACGGTACAATGAGCAGTTCTTC
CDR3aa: CASSPTGGATRYNEQFF

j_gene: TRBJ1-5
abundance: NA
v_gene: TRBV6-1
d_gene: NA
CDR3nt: TGTGCCAGCACCCCCGGCGGTAGCAATCAGCCCCAGCATTTT
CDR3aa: CASTPGGSNQPQHF

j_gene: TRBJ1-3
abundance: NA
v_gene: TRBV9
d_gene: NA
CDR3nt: TGTGCCAGCAGCGCAGTGGACGAAACTGGAAACACCATATATTTT
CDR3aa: CASSAVDETGNTIYF